The 14 T cell receptor beta chains presented below share a single source sample, sequenced in a study of blood T cell repertoires in COVID-19. Profiled with immunoSEQ multiplex PCR; TCRdb holds only in-frame clones, not every one. There are over 200,000 clones in the sample; approximately 85% occur only once, and approximately 8.1% lies in the top ten. The sequencing input was peripheral blood. Every receptor here comes from a woman between 50 and 59 years old with active or convalescent COVID-19.

The chain links TRBV15 to TRBJ1-1; D is possibly TRBD1 (6 bases). V was pared by 3 bases and J by 8 bases, with 16 bases between. The CDR3 contains 14 residues. Germline V gives CDR1 LNHNV, CDR2 YYDKDF (reference sequence). CDR3 DNA: TGTGCCACCAGCAGGCCCACAGGGAGTTTGGAAGCTTTCTTT. Translating gives CATSRPTGSLEAFF.

The chain recombines TRBV4-1 with TRBJ1-5, with 12 bases aligning to TRBD1. There are 17 residues in the CDR3. The germline V gene has CDR1 MGHRA and CDR2 YSYEKL. The V and J ends lost 4 bases and 1 base, in that order; junction bases with no gene match: 5. The CDR3 sequence: CASSRDRGLGSNQPQHF. The CDR3 coding sequence is TGCGCCAGCAGCCGGGACAGGGGGCTCGGGAGCAATCAGCCCCAGCATTTT.

The chain carries TRBV7-9 and TRBJ2-7, with 13 bases identical to TRBD2. The germline gives CDR1 SEHNR, CDR2 FQNEAQ (reference sequence). With V trimmed by 5 bases and J by 5 bases, 9 bases remained unmatched. The CDR3 runs 16 residues. The CDR3 protein is CASSPRTSGRANEQYF. CDR3 sequence (DNA): TGTGCCAGCAGCCCGAGAACTAGCGGGAGGGCCAACGAGCAGTACTTC.

V gene TRBV2 combines with J gene TRBJ1-2; possibly TRBD1 for D (6 bases). Germline lookup yields CDR1 SNHLY and CDR2 FYNNEI. Trimming pared 4 bases from V and 6 bases from J, leaving 9 bases between. The CDR3 length is 12 residues. CDR3 DNA sequence: TGTGCCAGCAGTGCCAGGGGCGATGGCTACACCTTC. This encodes CASSARGDGYTF.

This clone is a singleton in its sample. The rearrangement uses TRBV9 and TRBJ2-2; TRBD1 aligns across 8 bases. CDR1 SGDLS and CDR2 YYNGEE come from the germline V gene. CDR3 size: 16 residues. Trimming at V came to 3 bases and at J to 0 bases, leaving 4 bases not matched to a gene. CDR3 in DNA: TGTGCCAGCAGCGGCCGACAGGGGTCGAACACCGGGGAGCTGTTTTTT. It is translated as CASSGRQGSNTGELFF.

This chain joins TRBV12-3 or TRBV12-4 and TRBJ1-2; the D gene is possibly TRBD1 (5 bases). V lost 8 bases to trimming and J lost 4 bases, with 11 bases between them. The CDR3 runs 12 residues. The CDR3 nucleotides read TGTGCCAGCGCCAGGGCAGCCTATGGCTACACCTTC. Translated: CASARAAYGYTF.

The V and J genes are TRBV6-1 and TRBJ1-2; 7 nucleotides match TRBD1. This CDR3 contains 18 residues. Looked up from germline, CDR1 is MNHNS and CDR2 is SASEGT. Germline trimming cut 2 bases from V and 0 bases from J; bases unmatched to any gene: 12. The CDR3 nucleotides read TGTGCCAGCAGTGAATTTGGTCGCAGGGGGAAAGCTAACTATGGCTACACCTTC. Translation gives CASSEFGRRGKANYGYTF.

The chain joins TRBV5-6 to TRBJ1-2; D ambiguous. The V end lost 0 bases, the J end lost 2 bases, and 8 bases lay between the germline ends. Per the germline V gene, CDR1 is SGHDT and CDR2 is YYEEEE. The CDR3 runs to 14 residues. In DNA, the CDR3 is TGTGCCAGCAGCTTGGAGGAGGCCAACTATGGCTACACCTTC. Its protein product is CASSLEEANYGYTF.

The CDR3 DNA follows: TGCGCCAGCAGTGACTCCGAGTCTTATTTTGGCTACACCTTC. Protein sequence: CASSDSESYFGYTF. J is TRBJ1-2 and V is TRBV10-2; D is unclear. This CDR3 is 14 amino acids long. Trimming removed 3 bases from V and 7 bases from J, with 15 bases in between. Germline V CDR1 and CDR2: WSHSY, SAAADI.

A word on this clone: Other nucleotide sequences from this sample produce the same CDR3. J is TRBJ1-5 and V is TRBV19; 7 bases agree with TRBD1. J gave up 2 bases and V 6 bases, and 1 base lay outside the gene matches. CDR3 length equals 13 residues. Germline V CDR1 and CDR2: LNHDA, SQIVND (reference sequence). The CDR3 loop is CASRDRGNQPQHF. CDR3 in DNA: TGTGCCAGTAGAGACAGGGGCAATCAGCCCCAGCATTTT.

This chain uses TRBV3-1 (or the pseudogene TRBV3-2) with TRBJ1-2, with D maybe TRBD1 (5 bases). The CDR3 runs to 14 residues. The germline V gene has CDR1 LGHDT and CDR2 YNNKEL (reference sequence). V lost 4 bases, J lost 6 bases, and 15 bases lay in between. Written as DNA, the CDR3 is TGTGCCAGCAGCCTAGCCGATAGGGGCCATGGCTACACCTTC. Translated: CASSLADRGHGYTF.

The table lists this clone with a few counts. The chain recombines TRBV9 with TRBJ2-2; TRBD2 matches 10 bases. Trimming at V came to 4 bases and at J to 0 bases, leaving 9 bases not matched to a gene. Germline assignment: CDR1 SGDLS and CDR2 YYNGEE. The CDR3 length is 18 residues. Here the CDR3 reads CASSPRSSGGPNTGELFF. The CDR3 DNA reads as TGTGCCAGCAGCCCTAGGTCTAGCGGGGGCCCGAACACCGGGGAGCTGTTTTTT.

This clone was counted between two and nine times. The rearrangement joins TRBV29-1 to TRBJ2-3; no definite D call. This CDR3 has 14 residues. The V gene's germline CDR1 is SQVTM and CDR2 ANQGSEA. Deletions cut 6 bases from V and 0 bases from J, with 13 bases between. Here the CDR3 reads CSVGGSFSTDTQYF. In DNA, the CDR3 is TGCAGCGTAGGCGGATCTTTTAGCACAGATACGCAGTATTTT.

Regarding this clone: The sample carries other DNA sequences with the same CDR3. V usage is TRBV11-2 and J usage is TRBJ1-3; tentatively, D is TRBD1 (5 bases). V was clipped by 3 bases and J by 4 bases, with 10 bases between them. The CDR3 runs to 14 residues. CDR1 SGHAT and CDR2 FQNNGV come from the germline V gene. The CDR3 protein is CASSLGGTGNTIYF. The CDR3 coding sequence is TGTGCCAGCAGCTTGGGGGGAACAGGAAACACCATATATTTT. The full variable domain, with the rest looked up from reference TRBV11-2 and TRBJ1-3, is EAGVAQSPRYKIIEKRQSVAFWCNPISGHATLYWYQQILGQGPKLLIQFQNNGVVDDSQLPKDRFSAERLKGVDSTLKIQPAKLEDSAVYLCASSLGGTGNTIYFGEGSWLTVV.